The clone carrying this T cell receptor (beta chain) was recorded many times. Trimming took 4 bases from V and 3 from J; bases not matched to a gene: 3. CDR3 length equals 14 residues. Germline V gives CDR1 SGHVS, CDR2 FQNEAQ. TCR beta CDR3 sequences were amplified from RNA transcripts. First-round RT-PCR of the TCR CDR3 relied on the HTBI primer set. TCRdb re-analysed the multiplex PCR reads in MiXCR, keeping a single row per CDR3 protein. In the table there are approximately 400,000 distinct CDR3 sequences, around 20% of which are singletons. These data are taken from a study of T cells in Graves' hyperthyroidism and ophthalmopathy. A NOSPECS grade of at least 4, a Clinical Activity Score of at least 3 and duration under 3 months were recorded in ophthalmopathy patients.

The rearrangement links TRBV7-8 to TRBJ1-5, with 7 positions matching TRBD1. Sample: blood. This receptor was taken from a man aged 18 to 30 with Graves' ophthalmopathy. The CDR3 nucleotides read TGTGCCAGCAGCTCGACAGGGAACAATCAGCCCCAGCATTTT. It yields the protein CASSSTGNNQPQHF.